Shown below are 14 T cell receptor beta chains from a single sample sequenced in a study of spatial heterogeneity in lung cancer. Time point specified: sample taken at primary tumor resection. Extraction of whole RNA from tumor, nontumor lung or frozen PBMC preceded unsorted sequencing. TCRdb ran MiXCR on the 5' RACE reads and lists one entry per CDR3 protein. The table shows about 39,000 distinct CDR3 sequences, with approximately 6.3% occurring only once. The material sequenced was PBMCs, taken at surgery. These receptors were taken from a male donor with early-stage non-small cell lung cancer.

This clonotype was seen at least ten times. V and J are TRBV19 and TRBJ1-2; D is undetermined. The length of the CDR3 is 14 residues. CDR1 and CDR2 (germline): LNHDA, SQIVND (reference sequence). The ends were cut back, 3 bases at V and 3 bases at J, with 11 bases in the middle. CDR3 DNA: TGTGCCAGTAGTATTACCCTCCGGGACTATGGCTACACCTTC. Translating it yields CASSITLRDYGYTF.

There are many counts of this clonotype. The V call is TRBV6-5, the J call TRBJ2-1; TRBD2 aligns across 8 bases. This CDR3 comprises 15 residues. CDR1 is MNHEY, CDR2 SVGAGI, per germline. The trim removed 5 bases at V and 0 bases at J, leaving 3 bases unmatched. The CDR3 sequence: CASSPGGVSYNEQFF. The DNA for the CDR3 is TGTGCCAGCAGTCCCGGGGGGGTCTCCTACAATGAGCAGTTCTTC.

This clonotype has ten or more counts. The chain carries TRBV13 and TRBJ1-4, with D tentatively TRBD1 (5 bases). The CDR3 spans 14 residues. Trimming shortened V by 5 bases and J by 8 bases, and 15 bases separated the two germline ends. The germline V gene encodes CDR1 PRHDT and CDR2 FYEKMQ (reference sequence). Here the CDR3 reads CASSPPGGGEKLFF. In DNA, the CDR3 is TGTGCCAGCAGCCCCCCGGGTGGGGGGGAAAAACTGTTTTTT.

This clonotype was seen many times. The chain joins TRBV4-1 to TRBJ2-7, with 8 bases lining up with TRBD1. The CDR3 has 14 residues. V shed 3 bases and J 3 bases; nucleotides not matched to a gene: 4. Germline V CDR1 and CDR2: MGHRA, YSYEKL. CDR3 DNA sequence: TGCGCCAGCAGCCAGGGCGGACAGGGCTACGAGCAGTACTTC. Its protein product is CASSQGGQGYEQYF.

This clonotype was observed many times. The chain combines TRBV4-3 with TRBJ2-1; maybe TRBD2 (5 bases). This CDR3 has 15 residues. Germline V gene data show CDR1 as LGHNA and CDR2 as YSLEER. Trimming cost V 1 base and J 0 bases, with 7 bases left between them. The chain's CDR3 is CASSQGAGSYNEQFF. The CDR3 bases are TGCGCCAGCAGCCAAGGGGCGGGCTCCTACAATGAGCAGTTCTTC.

This clonotype appeared many times. The V call is TRBV6-6, the J call TRBJ2-1; 13 bases are a match to TRBD2. The CDR3 contains 17 residues. Germline values: CDR1 MNHNY, CDR2 SVGAGI (reference sequence). The ends lost 6 bases at V and 7 bases at J; junction bases unmatched: 12. DNA for the CDR3: TGTGCCAGCAGCACCATACTACTAGCGGGGGGGGCTAATGAGCAGTTCTTC. This codes for CASSTILLAGGANEQFF.

The table lists this clonotype with many counts. The V and J genes are TRBV29-1 and TRBJ1-2; 11 bases match TRBD1. J lost 9 bases, V lost 6 bases, and 3 bases had no gene match. The CDR3 consists of 11 residues. Germline values: CDR1 SQVTM, CDR2 ANQGSEA. The CDR3 sequence is CSVWDRGSYTF. CDR3 sequence (DNA): TGCAGCGTGTGGGACAGGGGGAGCTACACCTTC.

This clonotype was detected many times. The chain employs TRBV20-1 and TRBJ2-3; 9 nucleotides match TRBD2. CDR1 is DFQATT, CDR2 SNEGSKA, per germline (reference sequence). This CDR3 contains 16 residues. J gave up 4 bases and V 0 bases, and 8 bases lay outside the gene matches. The CDR3 sequence is CSAREQAGGLSDTQYF. DNA for the CDR3: TGCAGTGCTAGAGAACAAGCGGGGGGCCTTTCAGATACGCAGTATTTT.

This clonotype was seen many times. The V gene is TRBV27, the J gene TRBJ2-1, with D maybe TRBD1 (5 bases). CDR3 length equals 15 residues. Germline V gene data show CDR1 as MNHEY and CDR2 as SMNVEV (reference sequence). V gave up 8 bases and J gave up 2 bases, with 16 bases separating them. In DNA form, the CDR3 reads TGTGCCAGCCTTCCTGTGGCAGGGACCTACAATGAGCAGTTCTTC. This codes for CASLPVAGTYNEQFF.

This clonotype was observed a few times. CDR3 region: CASSLYTGLNQPQHF. The CDR3 nucleotides read TGTGCCAGTAGTCTGTACACCGGGCTAAATCAGCCCCAGCATTTT. V usage is TRBV19 and J usage is TRBJ1-5; D gene uncertain. Looked up from germline, CDR1 is LNHDA and CDR2 is SQIVND (reference sequence). V lost 5 bases and J 4 bases, leaving 15 bases between the germline ends. The CDR3 is made up of 15 amino acids.

At least ten counts were recorded for this clonotype. V is TRBV5-4 and J is TRBJ1-2, with D unresolved. This CDR3 contains 13 residues. CDR1 and CDR2 (germline): SGHNT, YYREEE (reference sequence). V shed 3 bases and J shed 3 bases, with 9 bases lying between them. CDR3 in amino acids: CASSSAVDYGYTF. CDR3 nucleotides: TGTGCCAGCAGCTCGGCAGTGGACTATGGCTACACCTTC.

This sequence joins TRBV6-2 or TRBV6-3 and TRBJ1-5; D is ambiguous. CDR3 length: 17 amino acids. Per the germline V gene, CDR1 is MNHEY and CDR2 is SVGEGT. V lost 2 bases and J lost 1, with 15 bases in between. The CDR3 loop is CASSYNGQQTSNQPQHF. The CDR3 DNA reads as TGTGCCAGCAGTTACAATGGGCAGCAGACAAGCAATCAGCCCCAGCATTTT.

This clonotype occurred many times. This chain joins TRBV7-2 and TRBJ2-1; D unclear. Germline V gene lookup returns CDR1 SGHTA and CDR2 FQGNSA. CDR3 size: 14 residues. The germline V and J ends were trimmed by 1 base and 15 bases, with 19 bases remaining between them. The CDR3 nucleotides are TGTGCCAGCAGCTTAGATCCGACATTTAGCCAAGGGTTCTTC. It encodes CASSLDPTFSQGFF.

The rearrangement links TRBV12-3 or TRBV12-4 to TRBJ1-4; perhaps TRBD1 as D (5 bases). The CDR3 runs to 14 residues. With 6 bases removed from V and 3 bases from J, the gap between germline ends came to 11 bases. CDR3: CASRNDRSNEKLFF. CDR3 nucleotides: TGTGCCAGCAGAAACGACAGATCTAATGAAAAACTGTTTTTT.